The clone carrying this T cell receptor beta chain has just a few counts. Clones were sequenced by immunoSEQ multiplex PCR, and TCRdb holds only the in-frame ones, with some missing. The sample lists about 84,000 clones, 84% occurring once. This sample was included in a study of control samples from healthy donors and cancer patients. This CDR3 has 13 residues. Germline V gene sequence: CDR1 SGHTA, CDR2 FQGNSA. The V and J ends lost 5 bases and 4 bases, in that order; junction bases with no gene match: 2. The sample was PBMCs. V gene TRBV7-2 combines with J gene TRBJ2-5; 9 bases match TRBD2. This TCR was recovered from a man aged 60-69 years with head and neck cancer. The DNA of the CDR3 is TGTGCCAGCAGCCGGCGGGAGGGAGAGACCCAGTACTTC. It is translated as CASSRREGETQYF.